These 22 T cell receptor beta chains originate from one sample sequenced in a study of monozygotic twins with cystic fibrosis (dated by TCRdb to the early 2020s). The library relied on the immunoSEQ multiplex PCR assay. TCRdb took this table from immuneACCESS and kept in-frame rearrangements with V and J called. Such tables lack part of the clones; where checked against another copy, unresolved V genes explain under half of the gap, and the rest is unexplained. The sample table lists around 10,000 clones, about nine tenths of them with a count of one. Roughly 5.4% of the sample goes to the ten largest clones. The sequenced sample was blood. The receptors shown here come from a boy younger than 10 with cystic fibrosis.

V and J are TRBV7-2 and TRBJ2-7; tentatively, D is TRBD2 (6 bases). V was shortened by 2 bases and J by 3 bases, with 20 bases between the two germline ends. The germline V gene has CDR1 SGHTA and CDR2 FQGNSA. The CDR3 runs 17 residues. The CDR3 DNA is TGTGCCAGCAGCTTAAAGGTGGGGTCCCTCGGGGGCTACGAGCAGTACGTC. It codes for CASSLKVGSLGGYEQYV.

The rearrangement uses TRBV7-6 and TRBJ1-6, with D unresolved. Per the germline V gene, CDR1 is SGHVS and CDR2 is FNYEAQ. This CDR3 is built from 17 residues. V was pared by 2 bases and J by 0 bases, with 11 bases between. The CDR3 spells CASSLNPGSSYNSPLHF. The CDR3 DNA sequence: TGTGCCAGCAGCTTAAATCCGGGAAGCTCCTATAATTCACCCCTCCACTTT.

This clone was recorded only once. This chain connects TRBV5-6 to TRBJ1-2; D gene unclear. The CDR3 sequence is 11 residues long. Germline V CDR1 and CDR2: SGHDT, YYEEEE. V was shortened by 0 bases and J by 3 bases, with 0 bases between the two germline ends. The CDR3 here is CASSLDYGYTF. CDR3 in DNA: TGTGCCAGCAGCTTGGACTATGGCTACACCTTC. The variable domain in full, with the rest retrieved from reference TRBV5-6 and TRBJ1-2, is DAGVTQSPTHLIKTRGQQVTLRCSPKSGHDTVSWYQQALGQGPQFIFQYYEEEERQRGNFPDRFSGHQFPNYSSELNVNALLLGDSALYLCASSLDYGYTFGSGTRLTVV.

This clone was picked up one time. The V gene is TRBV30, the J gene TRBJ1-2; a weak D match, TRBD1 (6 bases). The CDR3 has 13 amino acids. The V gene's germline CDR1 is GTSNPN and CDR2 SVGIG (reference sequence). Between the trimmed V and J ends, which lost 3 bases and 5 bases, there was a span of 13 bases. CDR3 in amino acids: CAWSPSQGYGYTF. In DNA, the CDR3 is TGTGCCTGGAGCCCATCACAGGGATATGGCTACACCTTC.

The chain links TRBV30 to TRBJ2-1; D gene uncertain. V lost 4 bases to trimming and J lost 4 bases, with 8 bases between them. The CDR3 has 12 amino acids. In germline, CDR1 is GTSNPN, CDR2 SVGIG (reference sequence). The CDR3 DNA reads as TGTGCCTGGACCCCCTCATACAATGAGCAGTTCTTC. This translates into CAWTPSYNEQFF.

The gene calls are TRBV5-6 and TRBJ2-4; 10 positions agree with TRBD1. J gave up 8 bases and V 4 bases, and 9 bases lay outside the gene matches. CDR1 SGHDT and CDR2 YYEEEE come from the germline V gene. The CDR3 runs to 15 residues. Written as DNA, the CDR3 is TGTGCCAGCAGCCCCCGGGACAGGGGAGGGGACATTCAGTACTTC. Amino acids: CASSPRDRGGDIQYF.

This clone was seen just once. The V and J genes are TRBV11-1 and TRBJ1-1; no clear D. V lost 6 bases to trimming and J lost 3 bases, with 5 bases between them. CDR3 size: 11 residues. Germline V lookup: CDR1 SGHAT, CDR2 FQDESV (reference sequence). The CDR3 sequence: CASSEYTEAFF. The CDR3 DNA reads TGTGCCAGCAGTGAATACACTGAAGCTTTCTTT. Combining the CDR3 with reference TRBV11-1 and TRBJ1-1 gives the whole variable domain EAEVAQSPRYKITEKSQAVAFWCDPISGHATLYWYRQILGQGPELLVQFQDESVVDDSQLPKDRFSAERLKGVDSTLKIQPAELGDSAMYLCASSEYTEAFFGQGTRLTVV.

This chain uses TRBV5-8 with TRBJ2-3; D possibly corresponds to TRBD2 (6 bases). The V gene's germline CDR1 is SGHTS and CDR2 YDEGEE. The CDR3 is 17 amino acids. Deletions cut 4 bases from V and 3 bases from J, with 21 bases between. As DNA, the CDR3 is TGTGCCAGCAGCCCAAACGGGGACTCCTCCGCGACAGATACGCAGTATTTT. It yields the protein CASSPNGDSSATDTQYF.

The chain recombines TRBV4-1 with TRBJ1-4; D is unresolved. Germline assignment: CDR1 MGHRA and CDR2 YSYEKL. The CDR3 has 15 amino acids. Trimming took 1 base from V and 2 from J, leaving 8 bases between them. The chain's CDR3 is CASSQAGYTNEKLFF. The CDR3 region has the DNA TGCGCCAGCAGCCAAGCGGGGTACACTAATGAAAAACTGTTTTTT.

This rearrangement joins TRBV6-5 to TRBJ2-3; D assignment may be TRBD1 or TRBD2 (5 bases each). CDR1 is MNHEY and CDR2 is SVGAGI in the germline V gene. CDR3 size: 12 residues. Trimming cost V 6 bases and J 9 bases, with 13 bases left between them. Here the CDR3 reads CASSTGARTQYF. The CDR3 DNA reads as TGTGCCAGCAGCACCGGGGCTCGGACGCAGTATTTT.

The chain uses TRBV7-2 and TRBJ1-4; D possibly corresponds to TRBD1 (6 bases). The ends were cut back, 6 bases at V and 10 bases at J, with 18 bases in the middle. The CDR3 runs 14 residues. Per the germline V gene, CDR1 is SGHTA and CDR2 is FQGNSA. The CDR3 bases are TGTGCCAGCAGACAGGGTCCCACACGGGGAAAACTGTTTTTT. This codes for CASRQGPTRGKLFF.

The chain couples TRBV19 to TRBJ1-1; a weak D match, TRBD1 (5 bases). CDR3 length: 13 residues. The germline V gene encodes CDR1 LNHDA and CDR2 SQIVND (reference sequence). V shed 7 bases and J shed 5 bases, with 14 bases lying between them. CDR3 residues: CASNRGRETEAFF. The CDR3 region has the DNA TGTGCCAGTAATCGGGGCCGAGAGACTGAAGCTTTCTTT.

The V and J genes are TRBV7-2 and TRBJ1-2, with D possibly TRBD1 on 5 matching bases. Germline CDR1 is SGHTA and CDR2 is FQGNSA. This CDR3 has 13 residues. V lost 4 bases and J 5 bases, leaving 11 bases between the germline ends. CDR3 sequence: CASSSYGQYGYTF. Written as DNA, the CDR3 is TGTGCCAGCAGCTCCTATGGACAATATGGCTACACCTTC.

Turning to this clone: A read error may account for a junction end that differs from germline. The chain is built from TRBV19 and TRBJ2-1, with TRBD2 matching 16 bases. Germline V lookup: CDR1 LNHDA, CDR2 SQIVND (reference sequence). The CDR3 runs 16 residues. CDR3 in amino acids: CASSITSSGLAGGQLF. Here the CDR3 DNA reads TGTGCCAGTAGTATAACCTCCTCGGGACTAGCGGGGGGGCAGCTCTTC. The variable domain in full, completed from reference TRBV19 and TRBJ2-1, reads DGGITQSPKYLFRKEGQNVTLSCEQNLNHDAMYWYRQDPGQGLRLIYYSQIVNDFQKGDIAEGYSVSREKKESFPLTVTSAQKNPTAFYLCASSITSSGLAGGQLFGPGTRLTVL.

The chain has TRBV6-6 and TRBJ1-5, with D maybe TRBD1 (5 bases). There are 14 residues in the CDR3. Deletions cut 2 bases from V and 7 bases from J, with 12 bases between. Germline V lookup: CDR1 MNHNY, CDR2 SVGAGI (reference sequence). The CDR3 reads CASSYRGIGQPQHF. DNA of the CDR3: TGTGCCAGCAGTTACAGGGGTATTGGGCAGCCCCAGCATTTT.

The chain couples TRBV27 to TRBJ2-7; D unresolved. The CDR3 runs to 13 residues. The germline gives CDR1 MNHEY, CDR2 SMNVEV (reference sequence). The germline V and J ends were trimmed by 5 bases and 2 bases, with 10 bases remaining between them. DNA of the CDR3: TGTGCCAGCAGTCCCCTTCCCCCCTACGAGCAGTACTTC. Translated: CASSPLPPYEQYF.

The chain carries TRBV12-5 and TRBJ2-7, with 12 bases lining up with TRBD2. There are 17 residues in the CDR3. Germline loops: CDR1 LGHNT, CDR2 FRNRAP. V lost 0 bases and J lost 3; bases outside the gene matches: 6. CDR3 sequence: CASGLVYRTSGDYEQYF. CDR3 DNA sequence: TGTGCTAGTGGTTTGGTCTACCGGACTAGCGGGGACTACGAGCAGTACTTC.

In DNA form, the CDR3 reads TGTGCCAGCAGCTCGACTAGCTCCTACGAGCAGTACGTC. Translated, it gives CASSSTSSYEQYV. The rearrangement links TRBV7-9 to TRBJ2-7, with a possible D match to TRBD2 (6 bases). Trimming pared 4 bases from V and 0 bases from J, leaving 7 bases between. This CDR3 comprises 13 residues. Germline CDR1 SEHNR, CDR2 FQNEAQ (reference sequence).

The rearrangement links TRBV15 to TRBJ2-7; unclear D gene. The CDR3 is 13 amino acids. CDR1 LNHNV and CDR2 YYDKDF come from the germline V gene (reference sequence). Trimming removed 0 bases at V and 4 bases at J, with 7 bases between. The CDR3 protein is CATSRDPAYEQYV. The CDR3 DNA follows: TGTGCCACCAGCAGAGATCCAGCTTACGAGCAGTACGTC.

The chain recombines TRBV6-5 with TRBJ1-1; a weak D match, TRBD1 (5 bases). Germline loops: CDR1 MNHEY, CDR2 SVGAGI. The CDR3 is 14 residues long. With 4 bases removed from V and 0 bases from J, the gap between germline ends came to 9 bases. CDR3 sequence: CASSSTGMNTEAFF. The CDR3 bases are TGTGCCAGCAGTTCCACAGGCATGAACACTGAAGCTTTCTTT.

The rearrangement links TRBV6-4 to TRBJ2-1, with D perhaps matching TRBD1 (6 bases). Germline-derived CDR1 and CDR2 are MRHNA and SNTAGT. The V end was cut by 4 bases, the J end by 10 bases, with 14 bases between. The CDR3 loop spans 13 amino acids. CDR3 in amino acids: CASSGKGGTEQFF. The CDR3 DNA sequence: TGTGCCAGCAGTGGAAAGGGTGGGACAGAGCAGTTCTTC.

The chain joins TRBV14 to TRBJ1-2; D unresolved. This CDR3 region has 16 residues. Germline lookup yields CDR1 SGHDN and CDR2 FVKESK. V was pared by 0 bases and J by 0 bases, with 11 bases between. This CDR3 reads CASSQDMWGANYGYTF. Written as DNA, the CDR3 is TGTGCCAGCAGCCAAGATATGTGGGGAGCTAACTATGGCTACACCTTC.